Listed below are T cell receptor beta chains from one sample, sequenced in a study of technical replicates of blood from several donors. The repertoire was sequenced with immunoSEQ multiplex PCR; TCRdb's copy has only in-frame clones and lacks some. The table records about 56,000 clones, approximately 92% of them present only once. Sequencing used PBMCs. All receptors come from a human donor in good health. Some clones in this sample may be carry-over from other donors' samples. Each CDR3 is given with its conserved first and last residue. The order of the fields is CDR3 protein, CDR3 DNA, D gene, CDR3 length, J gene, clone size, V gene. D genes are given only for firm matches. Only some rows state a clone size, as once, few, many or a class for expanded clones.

CASSLGESSYEQYF	TGTGCCAGCAGCTTAGGCGAGAGCTCCTACGAGCAGTACTTC	-	14	TRBJ2-7	-	TRBV7-2
CASSLGQGGYEQYF	TGTGCCAGCAGCTTAGGACAGGGAGGCTACGAGCAGTACTTC	TRBD1	14	TRBJ2-7	-	TRBV7-3
CASSSASGETYEQYF	TGTGCCAGCAGCAGTGCTAGCGGGGAAACCTACGAGCAGTACTTC	TRBD2	15	TRBJ2-7	-	TRBV7-9
CASSLRAGAQYF	TGTGCCAGCAGTTTAAGGGCGGGCGCGCAGTACTTC	-	12	TRBJ2-7	once	TRBV27
CASSLRTLGTDTQYF	TGTGCCAGCAGCCTGAGGACTCTAGGCACAGATACGCAGTATTTT	-	15	TRBJ2-3	once	TRBV7-8
CASSSGGTEAFF	TGTGCCAGCAGCTCAGGGGGGACTGAAGCTTTCTTT	TRBD1	12	TRBJ1-1	-	TRBV11-2
CASSLGSGGLKETQYF	TGTGCCAGCAGCTTAGGTAGCGGGGGCCTGAAAGAGACCCAGTACTTC	TRBD2	16	TRBJ2-5	-	TRBV5-8
CASSLEVQSEAFF	TGTGCCAGCAGCTTAGAAGTACAGAGTGAAGCTTTCTTT	-	13	TRBJ1-1	-	TRBV7-6
CASTLAGANTGELFF	TGTGCCAGTACCCTAGCGGGAGCGAACACCGGGGAGCTGTTTTTT	TRBD2	15	TRBJ2-2	-	TRBV19
CAIIAGGRQETQYF	TGTGCCATAATAGCGGGGGGCCGCCAAGAGACCCAGTACTTC	-	14	TRBJ2-5	once	TRBV21-1
CASSILTGSGTEAFF	TGTGCCAGCAGCATACTGACAGGGTCGGGCACTGAAGCTTTCTTT	TRBD1	15	TRBJ1-1	-	TRBV7-9
CAIRGTLPTYEQYF	TGTGCCATCAGGGGGACACTTCCAACCTACGAGCAGTACTTC	-	14	TRBJ2-7	-	TRBV10-3
CASSLSPGFQPQHF	TGTGCCAGCAGCCTCTCACCAGGGTTTCAGCCCCAGCATTTT	-	14	TRBJ1-5	-	TRBV9
CASSEVLRDSDGYTF	TGTGCCAGCAGTGAAGTGTTGCGGGATAGCGATGGCTACACCTTC	-	15	TRBJ1-2	-	TRBV6-1
CASSPHRQGERGQYF	TGTGCCAGCTCCCCCCATCGACAGGGGGAAAGGGGGCAGTACTTC	TRBD1	15	TRBJ2-7	-	TRBV19
CASSGAGRTDTQYF	TGTGCCAGCAGCGGGGCCGGTCGCACAGATACGCAGTATTTT	-	14	TRBJ2-3	-	TRBV7-2
CASSLAQGTEAFF	TGTGCCAGCAGCTTAGCGCAGGGGACTGAAGCTTTCTTT	-	13	TRBJ1-1	once	TRBV7-2
CASSTGQGGSYGYTF	TGTGCCAGCAGCACCGGACAGGGTGGAAGCTATGGCTACACCTTC	TRBD1	15	TRBJ1-2	-	TRBV7-2
CAIADRVGTEAFF	TGTGCCATCGCGGACAGGGTGGGCACTGAAGCTTTCTTT	TRBD1	13	TRBJ1-1	-	TRBV10-3
CASSLDSHTDTQYF	TGTGCCAGCAGCTTAGACTCTCACACAGATACGCAGTATTTT	-	14	TRBJ2-3	once	TRBV7-3
CAISQDRELTEAFF	TGTGCCATCAGTCAGGACAGGGAGTTGACTGAAGCTTTCTTT	TRBD1	14	TRBJ1-1	-	TRBV10-3
CASQWAGNNEQFF	TGTGCCTCTCAGTGGGCGGGGAACAATGAGCAGTTCTTC	-	13	TRBJ2-1	-	TRBV2
CASSVVGGALNLYNEQFF	TGTGCCAGCAGCGTAGTTGGGGGGGCCCTAAACTTGTACAATGAGCAGTTCTTC	-	18	TRBJ2-1	-	TRBV9
CASSTSGGYNEQFF	TGCGCCAGCAGTACTAGCGGGGGTTACAATGAGCAGTTCTTC	TRBD2	14	TRBJ2-1	few	TRBV5-1
CASSSPGLAVNNEQFF	TGTGCCAGCAGCTCCCCGGGACTAGCGGTAAACAATGAGCAGTTCTTC	TRBD2	16	TRBJ2-1	-	TRBV7-9
CASSLTSGGAGEQFF	TGTGCCAGCTCGCTGACTAGCGGGGGGGCTGGAGAGCAGTTCTTC	TRBD2	15	TRBJ2-1	once	TRBV18
CASSPRDRGSEETQYF	TGCGCCAGCAGCCCACGGGACAGGGGATCGGAAGAGACCCAGTACTTC	TRBD1	16	TRBJ2-5	-	TRBV5-1
CASSQDRGGWNYGYTF	TGCGCCAGCAGCCAAGATAGGGGAGGGTGGAACTATGGCTACACCTTC	-	16	TRBJ1-2	-	TRBV4-3
CASGGQYSNQPQHF	TGTGCCAGTGGGGGACAGTATAGCAATCAGCCCCAGCATTTT	TRBD1	14	TRBJ1-5	-	TRBV19
CASGLDGTQYF	TGCGCCAGCGGGCTTGACGGTACGCAGTATTTT	-	11	TRBJ2-3	-	TRBV5-1
CASSLDPRASGGSSYEQYF	TGTGCCAGCAGCTTAGACCCCCGAGCTAGCGGGGGGTCCTCTTACGAGCAGTACTTC	TRBD2	19	TRBJ2-7	-	TRBV11-2
CASSPEDRAWTEAFF	TGTGCCAGCAGCCCCGAGGACAGGGCGTGGACTGAAGCTTTCTTT	TRBD1	15	TRBJ1-1	-	TRBV6-1
CASSLRPGLAGNTIYF	TGTGCCAGCAGTTTACGTCCGGGTTTGGCTGGAAACACCATATATTTT	-	16	TRBJ1-3	-	TRBV27
CASSFTTGQGDTQYF	TGTGCCAGCAGCTTCACGACAGGGCAGGGAGATACGCAGTATTTT	TRBD1	15	TRBJ2-3	-	TRBV7-9
CASARGRIATNEKLFF	TGTGCCAGCGCAAGGGGTCGGATCGCAACTAATGAAAAACTGTTTTTT	-	16	TRBJ1-4	-	TRBV21-1
CASSVERGGETSTDTQYF	TGTGCCAGCAGCGTAGAACGGGGGGGAGAAACTAGCACAGATACGCAGTATTTT	TRBD2	18	TRBJ2-3	-	TRBV9
CASRRAGAGDTQYF	TGTGCCAGCAGAAGAGCGGGAGCTGGAGATACGCAGTATTTT	TRBD2	14	TRBJ2-3	-	TRBV25-1
CASSPAGPLSNQPQHF	TGTGCCAGCAGCCCTGCTGGGCCCCTGAGCAATCAGCCCCAGCATTTT	-	16	TRBJ1-5	-	TRBV7-9
CASSPGSPREGTDTQYF	TGTGCCAGCAGTCCGGGATCCCCGAGGGAGGGCACAGATACGCAGTATTTT	-	17	TRBJ2-3	-	TRBV6-4
CASSLALAGQKNEQFF	TGTGCCAGCAGCTTAGCGCTAGCGGGACAGAAGAATGAGCAGTTCTTC	TRBD2	16	TRBJ2-1	-	TRBV11-3
CASSLFGSEGATNEKLFF	TGTGCCAGCAGCTTATTCGGGTCGGAGGGGGCGACTAATGAAAAACTGTTTTTT	TRBD1	18	TRBJ1-4	once	TRBV7-9
CAWSVLGMGEKLFF	TGTGCCTGGAGTGTACTCGGAATGGGCGAAAAACTGTTTTTT	-	14	TRBJ1-4	-	TRBV30
CASSYSSGWGNEKLFF	TGTGCCAGCAGTTACTCCTCGGGGTGGGGTAATGAAAAACTGTTTTTT	-	16	TRBJ1-4	-	TRBV6-6
CASSIGLVRSEQFF	TGTGCCAGCAGCATCGGACTAGTCAGGAGTGAGCAGTTCTTC	TRBD2	14	TRBJ2-1	-	TRBV5-6
CASSTQGYGSPLHF	TGTGCCAGCAGCACACAGGGCTATGGTTCACCCCTCCACTTT	-	14	TRBJ1-6	few	TRBV7-8
CASSLVGQGDEKLFF	TGTGCCAGCAGTTTAGTCGGACAGGGTGATGAAAAACTGTTTTTT	TRBD1	15	TRBJ1-4	-	TRBV28
CAWSVGPGGYTF	TGTGCCTGGAGTGTGGGGCCCGGAGGCTACACCTTC	-	12	TRBJ1-2	once	TRBV30
CASSLGDRRTDTQYF	TGCGCCAGCAGCTTGGGGGACAGGCGCACAGATACGCAGTATTTT	TRBD1	15	TRBJ2-3	few	TRBV5-1
CASSHSHTEAFF	TGTGCCAGCAGTCATTCCCACACTGAAGCTTTCTTT	-	12	TRBJ1-1	-	TRBV28
CASSQDLTGPADTQYF	TGCGCCAGCAGCCAAGATCTTACAGGGCCCGCAGATACGCAGTATTTT	-	16	TRBJ2-3	-	TRBV4-3
CASSFPGSNYGYTF	TGTGCCAGCAGCTTCCCGGGTTCCAACTATGGCTACACCTTC	-	14	TRBJ1-2	-	TRBV5-5
CASSLATPLRQRETQYF	TGTGCCAGCAGCTTGGCCACGCCTCTGAGACAGAGAGAGACCCAGTACTTC	-	17	TRBJ2-5	-	TRBV5-6